The 14 T cell receptor beta chains given below trace back to one sample, sequenced in a study of response to subunit inactivated influenza vaccine. TCRdb used MiXCR to reprocess the RT-PCR reads, holding one entry per CDR3 protein. The table has hundreds of thousands of distinct CDR3 sequences, 14% seen once. Sequencing was performed on PBMCs from blood, taken about 14 days before vaccination. These receptors all stem from a man aged 50-60 years who received an inactivated influenza vaccine.

The CDR3 loop is CASSLGQDNTDTQYF. The CDR3 coding sequence is TGTGCCAGCAGCTTAGGACAGGACAACACAGATACGCAGTATTTT. This sequence joins TRBV7-9 and TRBJ2-3; weak D call: TRBD1 (6 bases). This CDR3 comprises 15 residues. V was clipped by 1 base and J by 2 bases, with 10 bases between them. Germline lookup yields CDR1 SEHNR and CDR2 FQNEAQ (reference sequence).

The V gene is TRBV7-2, the J gene TRBJ2-7, with 9 bases lining up with TRBD2. There are 14 residues in the CDR3. With 5 bases clipped from V and 8 bases from J, the junction kept 10 bases outside the gene matches. The germline CDR1 and CDR2 sequences are SGHTA and FQGNSA. This CDR3 is CASSPTGTSFKQYF. CDR3 bases: TGTGCCAGCAGCCCGACCGGGACTAGCTTCAAGCAGTACTTC.

In regard to this clonotype: This may stem from a read error, because a much larger clone lies one nucleotide away. The chain recombines TRBV7-8 with TRBJ2-1; D not certain. The germline CDR1 and CDR2 sequences are SGHVS and FQNEAQ. This CDR3 contains 14 residues. Trimming stripped 0 bases from V and 7 bases from J, with 10 bases between. CDR3 in amino acids: CASSLAVRINEQFF. The CDR3, as DNA: TGTGCCAGCAGCTTAGCGGTAAGGATAAATGAGCAGTTCTTC.

This clonotype occurred many times. The chain employs TRBV4-1 and TRBJ1-2, with TRBD1 identical over 7 bases. Unmatched junction bases numbered 11, after V lost 1 base and J lost 0 bases. This CDR3 is 18 amino acids long. Germline V gene data show CDR1 as MGHRA and CDR2 as YSYEKL. CDR3: CASSQGTAGGTPNYGYTF. CDR3 in DNA: TGCGCCAGCAGCCAAGGGACGGCAGGGGGAACCCCTAACTATGGCTACACCTTC.

This clonotype was recorded only once. V and J are TRBV2 and TRBJ2-1; TRBD1 agrees at 9 bases. V lost 7 bases and J lost 9; bases outside the gene matches: 7. This CDR3 region has 13 residues. Looked up from germline, CDR1 is SNHLY and CDR2 is FYNNEI. In DNA form, the CDR3 reads TGTGCCAGCATTATGGACAGGGGAGGTGAGCAGTTCTTC. This sequence encodes CASIMDRGGEQFF.

This CDR3 reads CASSPRTGVGEQYF. In nucleotides, the CDR3 is TGTGCCAGCAGCCCACGGACAGGGGTGGGGGAGCAGTACTTC. The V gene is TRBV7-9, the J gene TRBJ2-7, with TRBD1 matching 9 bases. V was pared by 5 bases and J by 7 bases, with 9 bases of the junction left unmatched. This CDR3 comprises 14 residues. Germline V gene lookup returns CDR1 SEHNR and CDR2 FQNEAQ (reference sequence).

The rearrangement joins TRBV24-1 to TRBJ2-5; 8 nucleotides line up with TRBD1. The J segment lost 3 bases and the V segment lost 4 bases, leaving 3 bases of the junction unmatched. This CDR3 region has 14 residues. From germline, CDR1 is KGHDR and CDR2 SFDVKD. CDR3 nucleotides: TGTGCCACCAGTGACCGGACAGGGAAAGAGACCCAGTACTTC. Protein sequence: CATSDRTGKETQYF.

This clonotype was picked up a small number of times. V gene TRBV6-1 combines with J gene TRBJ2-3; 8 nucleotides align to TRBD1. The CDR3 consists of 15 residues. The ends lost 8 bases at V and 5 bases at J; junction bases unmatched: 12. CDR1 and CDR2 from the germline V gene are MNHNS and SASEGT. CDR3 sequence: CASRSDRGYGDTQYF. CDR3 in DNA: TGTGCCAGCCGGTCCGACAGGGGTTACGGAGATACGCAGTATTTT.

The V gene is TRBV5-6, the J gene TRBJ2-1; no definite D call. V gave up 2 bases and J gave up 3 bases, with 18 bases separating them. The germline V gene has CDR1 SGHDT and CDR2 YYEEEE. The CDR3 is 17 residues long. The DNA for the CDR3 is TGTGCCAGCAGCTTTCACATGGGCCCTATCAGCTACAATGAGCAGTTCTTC. It yields the protein CASSFHMGPISYNEQFF.

V and J are TRBV11-2 and TRBJ2-4; D unclear. Germline CDR1 SGHAT, CDR2 FQNNGV. This CDR3 spans 14 amino acids. Trimming removed 3 bases from V and 0 bases from J, with 6 bases in between. The CDR3 sequence is CASSFRTAKNIQYF. In DNA form, the CDR3 reads TGTGCCAGCAGCTTCAGGACAGCCAAAAACATTCAGTACTTC.

The V gene is TRBV12-3 or TRBV12-4, the J gene TRBJ2-2; no reliable D call. The CDR3 has 13 amino acids. The CDR3 is CADEVVNTGELFF. The CDR3 bases are TGTGCAGACGAGGTGGTGAACACCGGGGAGCTGTTTTTT.

This clonotype was detected a few times. The chain links TRBV7-2 to TRBJ1-1; D is perhaps TRBD1 (6 bases). Trimming left V 3 bases short and J 5 bases short, with 16 bases between. CDR1 and CDR2 (germline): SGHTA, FQGNSA. This CDR3 spans 15 amino acids. Written as DNA, the CDR3 is TGTGCCAGCAGCTTTACAGGGACGATGGGGACTGAAGCTTTCTTT. Translation: CASSFTGTMGTEAFF.

This clonotype was picked up a small number of times. This chain joins TRBV29-1 and TRBJ2-3, with TRBD2 identical over 9 bases. From germline, CDR1 is SQVTM and CDR2 ANQGSEA. The CDR3 extends over 13 amino acids. J was trimmed by 3 bases and V by 5 bases; bases with no gene match: 3. The CDR3, as DNA: TGCAGCGTTAAGCGGGGGGATACAGATACGCAGTATTTT. This gives the protein CSVKRGDTDTQYF.

The V call is TRBV29-1, the J call TRBJ2-3, with 8 bases lining up with TRBD2. V trimming: 5 bases; J trimming: 0 bases; junction bases outside the gene matches: 7. This CDR3 has 15 amino acids. Germline V CDR1 and CDR2: SQVTM, ANQGSEA. Here the CDR3 reads CSVSTSGSSTDTQYF. For the CDR3, the DNA is TGCAGCGTTTCCACTAGCGGCTCTAGCACAGATACGCAGTATTTT.